This T cell receptor (beta chain) was profiled in a study of blood T cell repertoires in COVID-19. Across the study: Collection of acute and convalescent COVID-19 samples took place in the United States, Italy and Spain. PBMCs, B-cell-depleted T cells, or T cells were the source of the cDNA or gDNA that made up the material.

Authors' processing steps: Reference gene primer amplification in the assay estimated nucleated cell counts. The protocol was immunoSEQ multiplex PCR, while the TCRdb copy is restricted to in-frame clones and leaves out a portion. For V, J and clone size, that table is used; D and trimming come from the DNA. The data show nearly 350,000 clones, around nine tenths seen once. Sequencing input: peripheral blood. The receptor's source is a woman between 18 and 29 years old who had recovered from COVID-19.

CDR3 DNA sequence: TGTGCCAGCAGCTCCCAGGGGAGACAGGGGGCTGGCGGGGAGCTGTTTTTT. Protein: CASSSQGRQGAGGELFF. The chain combines TRBV11-3 with TRBJ2-2; 10 bases align to TRBD1. J was trimmed by 7 bases and V by 4 bases; bases with no gene match: 12. CDR1 and CDR2 (germline): SGHNT, YENEEA. The CDR3 contains 17 residues.